A selection of T cell receptor beta chains follows, all from one sample in a study of cytomegalovirus exposure and HLA in healthy donors. TCRdb's table, derived via immunoSEQ multiplex PCR, lists solely in-frame clones and lacks some. The table shows under 200,000 clones, with more than 60% occurring only once. The sample taken for sequencing was PBMCs. The receptors were gathered from a middle-aged woman in good health and CMV-seropositive. CDR3s include the opening cysteine and the closing phenylalanine or tryptophan. The D gene is left open where the match is weak.

TRBJ1-2,TRBV27,.,CASSWAGNYGYTF,TGTGCCAGCAGTTGGGCAGGGAACTATGGCTACACCTTC
TRBJ2-5,TRBV19,.,CASSATGGRETQYF,TGTGCCAGTAGTGCAACGGGGGGCAGGGAGACCCAGTACTTC
TRBJ1-2,TRBV30,TRBD1,CAWREKYEGQGLRGGGYTF,TGTGCCTGGAGGGAAAAGTACGAAGGACAGGGCTTGAGGGGGGGTGGCTACACCTTC
TRBJ2-3,TRBV6-1,.,CASIEARDTEPDTQYF,TGTGCCAGCATTGAAGCCCGGGACACCGAACCAGATACGCAGTATTTT
TRBJ1-2,TRBV28,TRBD1,CASSLWVGQGEILDVYTF,TGTGCCAGCAGTTTGTGGGTCGGACAGGGGGAGATCTTAGATGTCTACACCTTC
TRBJ1-3,TRBV4-2,TRBD1,CASSPGTGGPSGNTIYF,TGTGCCAGCAGCCCCGGGACAGGGGGCCCCTCTGGAAACACCATATATTTT
TRBJ2-7,TRBV25-1,.,CASSPRDSVLYEQYF,TGTGCCAGCAGTCCACGGGACTCGGTTTTATACGAGCAGTACTTC
TRBJ1-2,TRBV28,.,CASLGAAYGYTF,TGTGCCAGCTTAGGGGCAGCTTATGGCTACACCTTC
TRBJ1-2,TRBV27,TRBD1,CASRRGTGHGYTF,TGTGCCAGCAGGCGAGGGACAGGACATGGCTACACCTTC
TRBJ2-3,TRBV7-9,.,CASSLAGFGLTDTQYF,TGTGCCAGCAGCTTAGCAGGATTTGGGCTCACAGATACGCAGTATTTT
TRBJ1-2,TRBV29-1,.,CSVSRDTGSNGYTF,TGCAGCGTGAGCCGGGACACCGGTTCCAATGGCTACACCTTC
TRBJ2-6,TRBV10-3,.,CAISVTGANVLTF,TGTGCCATCAGTGTAACTGGGGCCAACGTCCTGACTTTC
TRBJ1-5,TRBV20-1,.,CSAAYNQPQHF,TGCAGTGCTGCCTATAATCAGCCCCAGCATTTT
TRBJ1-5,TRBV4-1,TRBD1,CASSQERQGMRQPQHF,TGCGCCAGCAGCCAAGAGCGACAGGGTATGAGGCAGCCCCAGCATTTT